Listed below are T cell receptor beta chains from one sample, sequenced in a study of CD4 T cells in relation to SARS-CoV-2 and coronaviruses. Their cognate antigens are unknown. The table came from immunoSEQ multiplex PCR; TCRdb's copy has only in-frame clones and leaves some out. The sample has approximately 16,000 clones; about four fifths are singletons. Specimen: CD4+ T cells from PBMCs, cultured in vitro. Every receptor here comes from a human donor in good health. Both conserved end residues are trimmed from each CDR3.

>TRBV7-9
ASSLYAEAF
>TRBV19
ASSNRDRGGGNYGYT
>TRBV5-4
ASSKDRITEAF
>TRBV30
AWKGQTTRYGYT
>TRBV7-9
ASSLASGETYEQY
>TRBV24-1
ATSETGSGTDTQY
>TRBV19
ASRAQGNSPLH
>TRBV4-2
ASSQETSGNTGELF
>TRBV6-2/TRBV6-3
ASSRNRKPGANVLT
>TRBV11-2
ASSRQTNSPLH
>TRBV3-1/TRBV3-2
ASSQGFTGGEQPQH
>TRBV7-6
ASSLGPGDYNEQF
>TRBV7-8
ASSFGRALGRETQY
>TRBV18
ASSPDYEQY
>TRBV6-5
ASSSGGADYGYT
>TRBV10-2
ASRRDSYGYT
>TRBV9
ASSVGAWDRGYTEAF
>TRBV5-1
ASSLRQGGQGSTEAF
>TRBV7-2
ASSLQRGTYEQY
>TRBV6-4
ASSDSWGGHGYT
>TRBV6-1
ASSEAWGLAGNEQF
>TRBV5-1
ASSSGEGNSPLH
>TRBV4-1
ASSQDDRRATEGETQY
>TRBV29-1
SVSAEGTGQPQH
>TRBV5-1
ASSLDGQGGYGYT
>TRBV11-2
ASSWEVGYGGWDTEAF
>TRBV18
ASSVTSGMLEQY
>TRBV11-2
ASSLQGAKDYGYT
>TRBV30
AWRRSMNTEAF
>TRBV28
ASSFLNTEAF